The sample holds a few counts of the clone carrying this T cell receptor (beta chain). Donors had limited-stage small-cell lung cancer, resected between about 2008 and 2020. All donors had upfront surgery, without preoperative chemotherapy or radiotherapy, and never received immunotherapy. Each donor had smoking or heavy second-hand smoke exposure. The data were produced by immunoSEQ multiplex PCR, yet TCRdb's version contains in-frame clones alone and is incomplete. Of 2,400 or so clones listed, roughly 80% are singletons. This sample is part of a study of T cells and copy number aberrations in small-cell lung cancer. This TCR was recovered from a man between 40 and 49 years old with small cell lung cancer. The material sequenced was normal tissue next to the tumor.

CDR3 DNA sequence: TGTGCCAGCAGCTTAGGACAGGGAAGCACTGAAGCTTTCTTT. This gives the protein CASSLGQGSTEAFF. The chain uses TRBV11-1 and TRBJ1-1, with 7 bases lining up with TRBD1. V shed 1 base, J shed 4 bases, and the junction held 3 bases outside the gene matches. CDR3 length equals 14 residues. CDR1 is SGHAT and CDR2 is FQDESV in the germline V gene (reference sequence).